This T cell receptor beta chain was captured by sequencing in a study of cytomegalovirus exposure and HLA in healthy donors. Overall study: It was reported in a later analysis that the 90 to 150 validation repertoires used the same platform as the approximately 620 first-cohort repertoires. Study-wide findings and caveats: Rarity marked most TCR sequences, yet some public TCRs occurred in many donors. The study put some 160 TCR beta chains on its list as cytomegalovirus-associated.

Germline-derived CDR1 and CDR2 are MNHEY and SMNVEV (reference sequence). The CDR3 covers 14 residues. With 2 bases removed from V and 1 base from J, the gap between germline ends came to 8 bases. Generated by immunoSEQ multiplex PCR, the TCRdb table keeps only in-frame clones and is missing some. The sample holds over 150,000 clones, 80% to 90% seen once. As concerns this clone: Antigen specificity is unknown.

The sequence came from a woman aged 25 to 39 in good health and CMV-seronegative. Sequenced sample: PBMCs. The rearrangement uses TRBV27 and TRBJ1-1; D unclear. The CDR3 sequence: CASSLIGKNTEAFF. The CDR3 DNA sequence: TGTGCCAGCAGTTTAATCGGGAAGAACACTGAAGCTTTCTTT.